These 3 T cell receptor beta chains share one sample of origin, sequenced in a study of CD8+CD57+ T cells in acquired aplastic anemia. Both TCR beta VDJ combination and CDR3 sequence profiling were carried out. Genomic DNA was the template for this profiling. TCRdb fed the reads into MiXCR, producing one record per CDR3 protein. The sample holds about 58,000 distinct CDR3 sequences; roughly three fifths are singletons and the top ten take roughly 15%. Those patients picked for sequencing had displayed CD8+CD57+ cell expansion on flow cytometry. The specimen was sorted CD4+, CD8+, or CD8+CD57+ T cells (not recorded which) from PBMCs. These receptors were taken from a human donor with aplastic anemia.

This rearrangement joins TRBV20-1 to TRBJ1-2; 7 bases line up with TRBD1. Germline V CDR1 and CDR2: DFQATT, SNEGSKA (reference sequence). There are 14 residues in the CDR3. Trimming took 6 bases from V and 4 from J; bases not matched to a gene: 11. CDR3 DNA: TGCAGTGCGCTATCCGGGACAGACCTCTATGGCTACACCTTC. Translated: CSALSGTDLYGYTF.

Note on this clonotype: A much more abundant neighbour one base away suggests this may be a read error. In DNA form, the CDR3 reads TGCGCCAGCACGGGGGAGTCCACCCTCCCGTGGATGATTAACACTGGAGCTTTCTTT. Its translation is CASTGESTLPWMINTGAFF. The V call is TRBV5-1, the J call TRBJ1-1; D might be TRBD1 (5 bases). Looked up from germline, CDR1 is SGHRS and CDR2 is YFSETQ. CDR3 length: 19 amino acids.

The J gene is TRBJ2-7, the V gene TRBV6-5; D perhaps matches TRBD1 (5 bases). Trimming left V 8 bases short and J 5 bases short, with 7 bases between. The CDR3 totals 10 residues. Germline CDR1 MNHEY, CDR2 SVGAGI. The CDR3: CASGHNEQYF. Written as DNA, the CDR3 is TGTGCCAGCGGACATAACGAGCAGTACTTC.